This TCR beta chain was documented in a study of blood T cell repertoires in COVID-19. About the study: Researchers got acute and convalescent COVID-19 samples from the United States, Italy and Spain. T cells, B-cell-depleted T cells, or PBMCs supplied cDNA or gDNA.

Cohort allocation depended upon clinical history that participants reported. The V and J ends lost 6 bases and 3 bases respectively, with 11 bases between them. The CDR3 has 13 residues. The table came from immunoSEQ multiplex PCR; TCRdb's copy has only in-frame clones and leaves some out. This sample has some 400,000 clones, with 80% to 90% found just once. The V gene is TRBV12-3 or TRBV12-4, the J gene TRBJ1-2; D unclear. Sequences were obtained from PBMCs or T cells enriched from blood (not recorded which). The TCR was taken from a man aged 25-45 years who had recovered from COVID-19. CDR3 nucleotides: TGTGCCAGCAGCCCTCTCTTAGACTATGGCTACACCTTC. It encodes CASSPLLDYGYTF.